This is a list of T cell receptor beta chains from one sample in a study of read filtering for tumor transcriptome and immune sequencing. TCRdb re-called the reads with MiXCR, one entry per CDR3 protein. Seen here are approximately 62,000 distinct CDR3 sequences, approximately 18% observed once, and the top ten hold roughly a tenth. The sequencing input was a population of CD138-negative cells sorted from bone marrow. The receptors were sampled from a donor over 35 with multiple myeloma. Each CDR3 is given with its conserved first and last residue. The D gene is left open where the match is weak. A clone size is listed for some rows: how often the clone was seen (once, few, many), or a class if it is expanded.

cdr3_length d_call j_call clone_size v_call cdr3_nt cdr3_aa
15 TRBD1 TRBJ2-3 many TRBV28 TGTGCCAGCAGTTACAGGGGAGAGGGGACAGATACGCAGTATTTT CASSYRGEGTDTQYF
15 . TRBJ2-1 medium-sized TRBV11-2 TGTGCCAGCAGAGAACCAGGTGCCCGAAGAAATGAGCAGTTCTTC CASREPGARRNEQFF
16 TRBD2 TRBJ2-2 few TRBV6-5 TGTGCCAGCAGTTACAGAGCGGGAGTAGGGACTGGGGAGCTGTTTTTT CASSYRAGVGTGELFF
18 TRBD2 TRBJ2-1 many TRBV9 TGTGCCAGCAGCGTAGATGGTAGAAAGCGGGGAACCTACAATGAGCAGTTCTTC CASSVDGRKRGTYNEQFF
12 . TRBJ2-7 many TRBV6-6 TGTGCCAGCAGTTACTCCTCATACGAGCAGTACTTC CASSYSSYEQYF
13 . TRBJ2-3 many TRBV28 TGTGCCAGCAGTGTGCAGGGTGCAGATACGCAGTATTTT CASSVQGADTQYF
16 TRBD2 TRBJ2-5 many TRBV30 TGTGCCTGGAGTGAAAAGGGACTAGGACACCAAGAGACCCAGTACTTC CAWSEKGLGHQETQYF
13 . TRBJ2-7 many TRBV28 TGTGCCAGCAGTTTTGGAGAGTCCTACGAGCAGTACTTC CASSFGESYEQYF
15 TRBD2 TRBJ2-1 many TRBV4-2 TGTGCCAGCAGCCTCGGGCTAGCGGGGGAGAATGAGCAGTTCTTC CASSLGLAGENEQFF
18 TRBD2 TRBJ2-1 many TRBV19 TGTGCCAGTAGTACTAGCGGGGGGCAACTCAGCTCCTACAATGAGCAGTTCTTC CASSTSGGQLSSYNEQFF
14 TRBD1 TRBJ2-4 . TRBV18 TGTGCCAGCTCACCGGACAGGGGGAAAAACATTCAGTACTTC CASSPDRGKNIQYF
13 TRBD2 TRBJ2-1 few TRBV2 TGTGCCAGCGGACTAGCGGGGGGGCGTGAGCAGTTCTTC CASGLAGGREQFF
14 TRBD1 TRBJ2-3 many TRBV7-3 TGTGCCAGCAGCGTACCCGGGACAGGTGCTACGCAGTATTTT CASSVPGTGATQYF
17 TRBD2 TRBJ2-1 . TRBV6-2/TRBV6-3 TGTGCCAGCTACCCCGTCACCCGGACTAGCCGGGAGAATGATCAGTTCTTC CASYPVTRTSRENDQFF
15 . TRBJ2-2 once TRBV2 TGTGCCAGCACCCAACCGGGGTTATCCACCGGGGAGCTGTTTTTT CASTQPGLSTGELFF
16 . TRBJ2-6 . TRBV6-2/TRBV6-3 TGTGCCAGCTGTTACGGGGCAGGCACAGGGGCCAACGTCCTGACTTTC CASCYGAGTGANVLTF
15 . TRBJ2-1 few TRBV19 TGTGCCAGTAGTATGACTCTTTACGGAGGTCATGAGCAGCTCTTC CASSMTLYGGHEQLF
13 . TRBJ2-5 many TRBV9 TGTGCCAGCAGCATTGACCCGGGGGAGACCCAGTACTTC CASSIDPGETQYF
11 . TRBJ1-1 many TRBV11-2 TGTGCCAGCAGTCTGACCAAGGTGGCTTTCTTT CASSLTKVAFF
15 TRBD2 TRBJ2-2 many TRBV9 TGTGCCAGCAGCGTAGGCGGGAGGAACACCGGGGAGCTGTTTTTT CASSVGGRNTGELFF
15 . TRBJ2-3 many TRBV11-2 TGTGCCAGCAGCTTATTGCTCGGGGTGGCAGATACGCAGTATTTT CASSLLLGVADTQYF
14 . TRBJ2-5 few TRBV6-2/TRBV6-3 TGTGCCAGCAGTTACTTGGACTACCAAGAGACCCAGTACTTC CASSYLDYQETQYF
13 . TRBJ2-7 . TRBV13 TGTGCCAGCAGCCCCTTACAGGGTAACGAGCAGTACTTC CASSPLQGNEQYF
15 . TRBJ1-2 few TRBV7-9 TGTGCCAGCAGTTCAACGGGACACCACTTCTATGGCTACACCTTC CASSSTGHHFYGYTF
15 . TRBJ1-2 . TRBV12-3/TRBV12-4 TGTGCCAGCAGTTTTGCTGGGGGGCGCGGCTATGGCTACACCTTC CASSFAGGRGYGYTF
12 . TRBJ1-5 many TRBV20-1 TGCAGTGCCGACAGAGGCAATCAGCCCCAGCATTTT CSADRGNQPQHF
13 . TRBJ2-7 . TRBV20-1 TGCAGTGCTACGAGGGGGGACCTCCCCGAGCAGCACTTC CSATRGDLPEQHF
12 . TRBJ2-7 many TRBV20-1 TGCAGTGCTAGAATGGGAGCCCACGAGCAGTACTTC CSARMGAHEQYF
13 TRBD1 TRBJ1-2 many TRBV10-3 TGTGCCATCAGCTACAGGGGGATGGATGGCTACACCTTC CAISYRGMDGYTF
18 . TRBJ1-5 . TRBV14 TGTGCCAGCAGCCCTCGTCCTAGTCCGACGCTAAAGCGGCAGCCCCAGCATTTT CASSPRPSPTLKRQPQHF
14 . TRBJ1-3 . TRBV5-1 TGCGCCAGCAGCCCGCGGGACGCCGGAAACACCATATATTTT CASSPRDAGNTIYF
14 TRBD2 TRBJ2-1 few TRBV6-2/TRBV6-3 TGTGCCTCTAAACTAGCGGGGGAGTTCGATGAGCAGTTCTTC CASKLAGEFDEQFF
15 . TRBJ2-1 many TRBV6-2/TRBV6-3 TGTGCCAGCAGGGGCGGCATCAGCTCCTACAATGAGCAGTTCTTC CASRGGISSYNEQFF
15 . TRBJ2-1 many TRBV5-1 TGCGCCAGCAGCTTGGAGGGGGTAGCGGGTGGCGAGCAGTTCTTC CASSLEGVAGGEQFF
13 . TRBJ2-1 many TRBV4-2 TGTGCCAGCAGCCAAACCCTCTGGGATGAGCAGTTCTTC CASSQTLWDEQFF
14 . TRBJ1-1 many TRBV7-9 TGTGCCAGCAGCTTAGTAACAGGGAACACTGAAGCTTTCTTT CASSLVTGNTEAFF
13 . TRBJ1-1 many TRBV20-1 TGCAGTGCTAGAGTGGGTGCGGACACTGAAGCTTTCTTT CSARVGADTEAFF
14 . TRBJ2-1 medium-sized TRBV5-6 TGTGCCAGCAGCTTCGGACAGAATTACAATGAGCAGTTCTTC CASSFGQNYNEQFF
15 . TRBJ2-1 . TRBV5-1 TGCGCCAGCAGCCTCGCCGCGGGGATAGGGAATGAGCAGGTCTTC CASSLAAGIGNEQVF
16 . TRBJ2-3 many TRBV24-1 TGTGCCACCAGTGACATAAACGGGATTGCCACAGATACGCAGTATTTT CATSDINGIATDTQYF
13 . TRBJ2-2 many TRBV18 TGTGCCAGCTCACCATTTCAGGCCGGGGAGCTGTTTTTT CASSPFQAGELFF
15 TRBD2 TRBJ2-7 few TRBV28 TGTGCCAGCAGTTTAATAGCGGGAGGTGGATACGAGCAGTACTTC CASSLIAGGGYEQYF
16 . TRBJ2-3 few TRBV11-2 TGTGCCAGCAGCTTAGTTATGGGGGGGCCCCGCGATACGCAGTATTTT CASSLVMGGPRDTQYF
15 . TRBJ1-6 many TRBV12-3/TRBV12-4 TGTGCCAGCAGTTTAGGAGGGGTCGGTGATTCACCCCTCCACTTT CASSLGGVGDSPLHF
17 TRBD2 TRBJ2-1 many TRBV24-1 TGTGCCACCAGTGACGCTAGCGGGAGGATGTCCTACAATGAGCAGTTCTTC CATSDASGRMSYNEQFF
13 TRBD2 TRBJ2-5 many TRBV7-2 TGTGCCAGCAGTTCCGGACTAGCGGAGACCCAGTACTTC CASSSGLAETQYF
11 . TRBJ2-7 many TRBV10-3 TGTGCCATCAGTGAGTCAGGGAAGCAGTACTTC CAISESGKQYF
15 TRBD2 TRBJ2-3 few TRBV20-1 TGCAGTGCTAGGTGGCCTAGCGGGGGGACAGATACGCAGTATTTT CSARWPSGGTDTQYF